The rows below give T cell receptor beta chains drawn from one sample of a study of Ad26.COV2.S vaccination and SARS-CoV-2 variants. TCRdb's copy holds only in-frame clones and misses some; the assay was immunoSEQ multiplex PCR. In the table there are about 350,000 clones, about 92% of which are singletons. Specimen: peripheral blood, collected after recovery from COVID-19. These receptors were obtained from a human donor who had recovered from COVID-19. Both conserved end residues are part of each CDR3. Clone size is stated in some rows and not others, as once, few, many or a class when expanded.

CASSQVAAGVSYNEQFF	once	TRBV4-1	TRBJ2-1
CASSPINSPLHF	NA	TRBV27	TRBJ1-6
CASRANPGQGIYGYTF	NA	TRBV19	TRBJ1-2
CASSLTGTDGYTF	NA	TRBV27	TRBJ1-2
CASSLGLGESIYEQYF	few	TRBV7-9	TRBJ2-7
CASSLSNNRGYEQYF	NA	TRBV27	TRBJ2-7
CASSIDNYEGTEAFF	NA	TRBV19	TRBJ1-1
CASYTNPENTEAFF	once	TRBV5-1	TRBJ1-1
CASSVGPSTDTQYF	NA	TRBV9	TRBJ2-3
CASSFDRGRRNTEAFF	NA	TRBV27	TRBJ1-1
CAIARDLNTEAFF	NA	TRBV10-3	TRBJ1-1
CASSIGKGSTEAFF	NA	TRBV19	TRBJ1-1
CASSLGTGGYTF	NA	TRBV5-4	TRBJ1-2
CASSFASEQYF	NA	TRBV12-3/TRBV12-4	TRBJ2-7
CASSLLGFTEAFF	NA	TRBV7-8	TRBJ1-1
CASSGPGTANEKLFF	once	TRBV9	TRBJ1-4
CASVQGRGTEAFF	NA	TRBV2	TRBJ1-1
CASSIAGFLDTEAFF	NA	TRBV27	TRBJ1-1
CASQRDSPYEQYF	NA	TRBV2	TRBJ2-7
CSVEVGDKNGYTF	NA	TRBV29-1	TRBJ1-2
CSVGNTGELFF	NA	TRBV29-1	TRBJ2-2
CASRSTSGDGDTQYF	NA	TRBV10-1	TRBJ2-3
CAIMNSGGETQYF	NA	TRBV10-3	TRBJ2-5
CASSYSGTSLLHEQFF	NA	TRBV6-5	TRBJ2-1
CASSEQGSTEAFF	NA	TRBV10-2	TRBJ1-1
CASSLRTSWGTGELFF	NA	TRBV5-6	TRBJ2-2
CASSRLGLWQYF	NA	TRBV5-6	TRBJ2-3
CASSSDSMNTEAFF	NA	TRBV5-1	TRBJ1-1
CASSLLYEQYF	NA	TRBV7-8	TRBJ2-7
CASSPMGSNTEAFF	NA	TRBV6-5	TRBJ1-1
CASSRRDRVNTEAFF	NA	TRBV11-2	TRBJ1-1
CSAADRSKAFF	once	TRBV20-1	TRBJ1-1
CASSDGQGKGETQYF	NA	TRBV25-1	TRBJ2-5
CASSIGLATDTQYF	NA	TRBV19	TRBJ2-3
CASSQYIAPTETQYF	NA	TRBV4-1	TRBJ2-5
CASSEQGGKNIQYF	NA	TRBV6-1	TRBJ2-4
CASSVDWVGGYTF	NA	TRBV9	TRBJ1-2
CSASLRGGHQPQHF	once	TRBV20-1	TRBJ1-5
CASTQTGAETQYF	NA	TRBV2	TRBJ2-5
CASSPLWTGGSNTEAFF	NA	TRBV5-4	TRBJ1-1
CASSPNDDISYNSPLHF	NA	TRBV27	TRBJ1-6
CASSQGNTEAFF	NA	TRBV18	TRBJ1-1